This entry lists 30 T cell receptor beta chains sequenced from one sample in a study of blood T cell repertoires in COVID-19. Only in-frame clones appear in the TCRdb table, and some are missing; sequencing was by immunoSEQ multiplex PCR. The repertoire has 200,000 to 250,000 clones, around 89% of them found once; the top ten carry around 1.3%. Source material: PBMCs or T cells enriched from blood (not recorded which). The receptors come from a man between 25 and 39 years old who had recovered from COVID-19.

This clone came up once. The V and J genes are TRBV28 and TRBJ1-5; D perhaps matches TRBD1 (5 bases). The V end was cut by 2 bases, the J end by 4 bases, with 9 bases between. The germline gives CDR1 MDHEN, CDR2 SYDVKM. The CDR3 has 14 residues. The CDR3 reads CASSLNRSNQPQHF. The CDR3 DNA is TGTGCCAGCAGTTTAAACAGGTCTAATCAGCCCCAGCATTTT.

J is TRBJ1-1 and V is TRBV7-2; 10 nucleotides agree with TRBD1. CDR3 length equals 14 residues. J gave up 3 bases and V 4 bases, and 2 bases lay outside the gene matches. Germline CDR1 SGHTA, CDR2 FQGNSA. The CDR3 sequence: CASSWGQGYTEAFF. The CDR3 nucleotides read TGTGCCAGCAGCTGGGGACAGGGGTACACTGAAGCTTTCTTT.

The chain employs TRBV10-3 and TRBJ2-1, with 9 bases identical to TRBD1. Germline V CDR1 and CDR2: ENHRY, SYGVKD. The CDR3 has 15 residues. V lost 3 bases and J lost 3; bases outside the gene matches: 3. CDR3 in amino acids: CAISELDRGYNEQFF. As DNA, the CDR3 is TGTGCCATCAGTGAATTGGACAGGGGCTACAATGAGCAGTTCTTC.

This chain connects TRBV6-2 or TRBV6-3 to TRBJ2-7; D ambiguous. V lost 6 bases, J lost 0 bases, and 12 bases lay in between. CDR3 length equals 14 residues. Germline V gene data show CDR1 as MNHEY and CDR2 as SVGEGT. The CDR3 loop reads CASSLAFPSYEQYF. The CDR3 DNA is TGTGCCAGCAGCCTCGCGTTCCCCTCCTACGAGCAGTACTTC.

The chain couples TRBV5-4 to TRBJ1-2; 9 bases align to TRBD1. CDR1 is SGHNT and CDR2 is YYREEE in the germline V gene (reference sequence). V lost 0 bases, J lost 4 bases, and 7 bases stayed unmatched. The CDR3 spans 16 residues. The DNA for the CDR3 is TGTGCCAGCAGCTTGGCCGAGACAGGGGGTACCTATGGCTACACCTTC. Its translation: CASSLAETGGTYGYTF.

CDR3 protein: CASSFPGMGGTEAFF. For the CDR3, the DNA is TGTGCCAGCAGTTTTCCAGGGATGGGTGGCACTGAAGCTTTCTTT. The chain couples TRBV28 to TRBJ1-1; TRBD1 might be the D (5 bases). V was clipped by 3 bases and J by 4 bases, with 15 bases between them. There are 15 residues in the CDR3. Germline CDR1 reads MDHEN; CDR2 reads SYDVKM.

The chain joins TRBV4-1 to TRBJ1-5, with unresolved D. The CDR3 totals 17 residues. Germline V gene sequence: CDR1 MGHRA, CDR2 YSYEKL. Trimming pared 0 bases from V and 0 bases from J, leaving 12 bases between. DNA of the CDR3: TGCGCCAGCAGCCAAGATGGAGCGGTTTATAGCAATCAGCCCCAGCATTTT. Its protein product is CASSQDGAVYSNQPQHF.

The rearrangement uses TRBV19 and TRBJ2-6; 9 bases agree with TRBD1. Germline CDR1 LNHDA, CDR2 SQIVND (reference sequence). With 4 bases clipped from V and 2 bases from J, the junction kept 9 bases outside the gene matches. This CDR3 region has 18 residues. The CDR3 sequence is CASSTSGTGFPGANVLTF. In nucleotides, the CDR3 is TGTGCCAGTAGTACTTCCGGGACAGGGTTTCCTGGGGCCAACGTCCTGACTTTC.

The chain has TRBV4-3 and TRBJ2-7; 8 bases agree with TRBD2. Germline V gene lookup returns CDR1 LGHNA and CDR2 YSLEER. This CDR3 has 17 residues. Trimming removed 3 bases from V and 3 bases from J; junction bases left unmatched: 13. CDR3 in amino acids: CASSHLQSGGAIYEQYF. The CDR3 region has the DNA TGCGCCAGCAGCCACCTTCAGTCCGGGGGGGCGATCTACGAGCAGTACTTC.

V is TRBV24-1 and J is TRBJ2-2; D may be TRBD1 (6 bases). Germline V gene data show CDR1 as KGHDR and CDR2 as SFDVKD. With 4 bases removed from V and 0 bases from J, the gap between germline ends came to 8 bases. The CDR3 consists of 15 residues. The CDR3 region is CATSDGTTNTGELFF. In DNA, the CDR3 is TGTGCCACCAGTGACGGGACAACGAACACCGGGGAGCTGTTTTTT.

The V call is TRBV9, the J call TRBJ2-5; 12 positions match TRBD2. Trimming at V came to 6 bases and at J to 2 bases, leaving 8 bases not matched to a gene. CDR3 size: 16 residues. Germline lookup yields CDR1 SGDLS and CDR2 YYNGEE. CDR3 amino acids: CASTPGLAGGQETQYF. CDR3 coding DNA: TGTGCCAGCACCCCAGGCCTAGCGGGGGGGCAAGAGACCCAGTACTTC.

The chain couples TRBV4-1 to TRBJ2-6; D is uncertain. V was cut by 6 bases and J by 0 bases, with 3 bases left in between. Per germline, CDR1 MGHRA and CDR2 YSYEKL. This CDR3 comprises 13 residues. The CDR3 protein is CASSYSGANVLTF. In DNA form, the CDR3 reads TGCGCCAGCAGTTACTCTGGGGCCAACGTCCTGACTTTC.

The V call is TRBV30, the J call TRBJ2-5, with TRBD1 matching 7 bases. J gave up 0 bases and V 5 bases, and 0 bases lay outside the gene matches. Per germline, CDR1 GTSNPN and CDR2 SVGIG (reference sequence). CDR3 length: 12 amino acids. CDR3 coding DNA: TGTGCCTGGGGACAGGACCAAGAGACCCAGTACTTC. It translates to CAWGQDQETQYF.

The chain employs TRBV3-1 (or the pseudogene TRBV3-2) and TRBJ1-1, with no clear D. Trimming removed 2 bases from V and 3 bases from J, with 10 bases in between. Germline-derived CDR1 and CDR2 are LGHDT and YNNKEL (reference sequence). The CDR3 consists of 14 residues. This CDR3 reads CASSQRGMYTEAFF. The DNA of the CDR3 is TGTGCCAGCAGCCAACGGGGTATGTACACTGAAGCTTTCTTT.

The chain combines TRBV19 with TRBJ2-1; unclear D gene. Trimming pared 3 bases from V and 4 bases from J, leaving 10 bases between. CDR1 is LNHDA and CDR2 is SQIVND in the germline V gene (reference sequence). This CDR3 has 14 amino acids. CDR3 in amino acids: CASSMGDDYNEQFF. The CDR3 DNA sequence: TGTGCCAGTAGTATGGGCGACGATTACAATGAGCAGTTCTTC.

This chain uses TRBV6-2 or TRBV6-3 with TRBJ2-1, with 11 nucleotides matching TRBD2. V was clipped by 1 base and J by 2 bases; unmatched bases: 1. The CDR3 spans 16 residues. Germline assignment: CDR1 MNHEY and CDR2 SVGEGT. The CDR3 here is CASSYLTSGAYNEQFF. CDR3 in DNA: TGTGCCAGCAGTTACTTGACTAGCGGGGCCTACAATGAGCAGTTCTTC.

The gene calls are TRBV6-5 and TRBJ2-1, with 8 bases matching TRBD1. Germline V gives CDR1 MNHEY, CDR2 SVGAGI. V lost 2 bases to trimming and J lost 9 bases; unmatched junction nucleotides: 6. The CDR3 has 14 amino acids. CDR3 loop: CASSYGQGAGEQFF. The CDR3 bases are TGTGCCAGCAGTTACGGGCAGGGGGCGGGTGAGCAGTTCTTC.

CDR3 in amino acids: CASSPAVTGNTIYF. CDR3 bases: TGTGCCAGCTCACCGGCGGTGACTGGAAACACCATATATTTT. The chain combines TRBV18 with TRBJ1-3; the D is unclear. Trimming cost V 3 bases and J 2 bases, with 8 bases left between them. The CDR3 is 14 amino acids. The germline gives CDR1 KGHSH, CDR2 LQKENI.

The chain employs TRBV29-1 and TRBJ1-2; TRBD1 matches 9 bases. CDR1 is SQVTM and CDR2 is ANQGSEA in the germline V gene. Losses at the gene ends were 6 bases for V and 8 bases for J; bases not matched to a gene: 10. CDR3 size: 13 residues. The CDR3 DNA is TGCAGCGTCTCGATAGGGACAGGGCAAGGCTACACCTTC. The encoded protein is CSVSIGTGQGYTF.

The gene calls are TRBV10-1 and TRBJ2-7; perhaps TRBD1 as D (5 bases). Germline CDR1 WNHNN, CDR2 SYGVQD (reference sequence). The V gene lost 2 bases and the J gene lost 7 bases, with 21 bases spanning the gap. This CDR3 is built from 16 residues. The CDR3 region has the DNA TGCGCCAGCAGTGAGGGGTGGCGGCCAGGGCAGGAAGAGCAGTACTTC. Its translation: CASSEGWRPGQEEQYF.

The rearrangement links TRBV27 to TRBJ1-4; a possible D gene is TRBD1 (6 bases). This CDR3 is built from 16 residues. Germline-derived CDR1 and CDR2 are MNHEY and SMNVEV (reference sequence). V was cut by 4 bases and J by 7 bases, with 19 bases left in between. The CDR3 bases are TGTGCCAGCAGTTCACAGGGCGCAATACTAGGTGAAAAACTGTTTTTT. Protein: CASSSQGAILGEKLFF. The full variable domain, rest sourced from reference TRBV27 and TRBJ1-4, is EAQVTQNPRYLITVTGKKLTVTCSQNMNHEYMSWYRQDPGLGLRQIYYSMNVEVTDKGDVPEGYKVSRKEKRNFPLILESPSPNQTSLYFCASSSQGAILGEKLFFGSGTQLSVL.

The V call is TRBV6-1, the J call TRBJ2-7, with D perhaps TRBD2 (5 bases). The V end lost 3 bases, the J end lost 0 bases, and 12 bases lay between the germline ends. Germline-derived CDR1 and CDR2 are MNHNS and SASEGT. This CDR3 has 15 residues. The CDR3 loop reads CASSEPAVSSYEQYF. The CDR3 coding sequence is TGTGCCAGCAGTGAGCCAGCGGTTAGCTCCTACGAGCAGTACTTC.

The CDR3 loop reads CASSLVGTDYGYTF. The CDR3 DNA sequence: TGTGCCAGCAGCCTGGTTGGGACAGACTATGGCTACACCTTC. V and J are TRBV7-9 and TRBJ1-2; 7 bases fit TRBD1. The CDR3 runs to 14 residues. The V gene end was trimmed by 5 bases and the J gene end by 3 bases; junction bases not matched to a gene: 6. Germline loops: CDR1 SEHNR, CDR2 FQNEAQ (reference sequence).

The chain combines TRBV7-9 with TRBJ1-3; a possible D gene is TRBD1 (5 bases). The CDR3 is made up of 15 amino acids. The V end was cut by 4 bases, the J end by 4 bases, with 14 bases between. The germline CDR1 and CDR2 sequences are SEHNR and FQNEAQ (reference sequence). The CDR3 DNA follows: TGTGCCAGCAGCTATCCGGGAGGGGAAGGAAACACCATATATTTT. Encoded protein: CASSYPGGEGNTIYF.

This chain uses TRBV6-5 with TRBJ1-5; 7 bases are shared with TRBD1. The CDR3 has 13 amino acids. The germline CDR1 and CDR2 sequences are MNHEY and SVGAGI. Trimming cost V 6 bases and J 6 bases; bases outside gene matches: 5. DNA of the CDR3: TGTGCCAGCAGACCCGACAGGGTTCAGCCCCAGCATTTT. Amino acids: CASRPDRVQPQHF.

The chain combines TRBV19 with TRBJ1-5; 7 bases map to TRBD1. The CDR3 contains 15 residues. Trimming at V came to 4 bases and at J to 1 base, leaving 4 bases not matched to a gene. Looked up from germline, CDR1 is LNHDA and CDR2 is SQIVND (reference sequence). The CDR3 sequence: CASSSDRASNQPQHF. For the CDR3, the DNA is TGTGCCAGTAGTAGCGACAGGGCCAGCAATCAGCCCCAGCATTTT.

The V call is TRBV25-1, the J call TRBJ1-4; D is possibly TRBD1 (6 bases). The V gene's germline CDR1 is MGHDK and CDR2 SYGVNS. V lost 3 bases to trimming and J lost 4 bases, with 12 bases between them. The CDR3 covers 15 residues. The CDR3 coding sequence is TGTGCCAGCAGTGATTCCGGGACACGTAATGAAAAACTGTTTTTT. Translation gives CASSDSGTRNEKLFF.

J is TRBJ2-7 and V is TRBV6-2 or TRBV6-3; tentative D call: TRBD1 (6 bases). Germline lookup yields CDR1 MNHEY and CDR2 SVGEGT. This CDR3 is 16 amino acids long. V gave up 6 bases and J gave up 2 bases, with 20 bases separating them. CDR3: CASSSVYRDRPYEQYF. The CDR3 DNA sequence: TGTGCCAGCAGCTCCGTTTACAGAGACAGGCCCTACGAGCAGTACTTC.

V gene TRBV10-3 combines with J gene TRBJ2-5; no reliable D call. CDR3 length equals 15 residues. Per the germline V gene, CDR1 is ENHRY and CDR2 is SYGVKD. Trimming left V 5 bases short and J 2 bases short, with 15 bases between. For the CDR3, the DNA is TGTGCCATCAGTCAAGTGTCCAGAGGACAAGAGACCCAGTACTTC. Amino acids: CAISQVSRGQETQYF.

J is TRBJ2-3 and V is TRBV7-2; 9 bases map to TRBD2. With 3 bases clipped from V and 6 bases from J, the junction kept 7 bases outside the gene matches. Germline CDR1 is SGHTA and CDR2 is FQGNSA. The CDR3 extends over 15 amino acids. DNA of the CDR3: TGTGCCAGCAGCTTGGGCGGGAGGGCCGGTGATACGCAGTATTTT. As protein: CASSLGGRAGDTQYF.